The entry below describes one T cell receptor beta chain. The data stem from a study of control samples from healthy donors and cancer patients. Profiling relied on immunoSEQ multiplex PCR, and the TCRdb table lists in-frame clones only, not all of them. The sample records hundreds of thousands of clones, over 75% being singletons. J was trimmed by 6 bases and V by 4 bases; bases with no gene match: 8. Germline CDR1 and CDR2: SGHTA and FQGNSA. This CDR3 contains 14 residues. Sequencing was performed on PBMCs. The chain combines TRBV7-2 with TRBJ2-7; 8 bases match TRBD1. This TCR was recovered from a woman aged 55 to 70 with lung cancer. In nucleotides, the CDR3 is TGTGCCAGCAGCTCATCGACAGGGGCCGGCGAGCAGTACTTC. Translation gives CASSSSTGAGEQYF. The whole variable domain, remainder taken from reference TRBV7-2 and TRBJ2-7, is GAGVSQSPSNKVTEKGKDVELRCDPISGHTALYWYRQSLGQGLEFLIYFQGNSAPDKSGLPSDRFSAERTGGSVSTLTIQRTQQEDSAVYLCASSSSTGAGEQYFGPGTRLTVT.